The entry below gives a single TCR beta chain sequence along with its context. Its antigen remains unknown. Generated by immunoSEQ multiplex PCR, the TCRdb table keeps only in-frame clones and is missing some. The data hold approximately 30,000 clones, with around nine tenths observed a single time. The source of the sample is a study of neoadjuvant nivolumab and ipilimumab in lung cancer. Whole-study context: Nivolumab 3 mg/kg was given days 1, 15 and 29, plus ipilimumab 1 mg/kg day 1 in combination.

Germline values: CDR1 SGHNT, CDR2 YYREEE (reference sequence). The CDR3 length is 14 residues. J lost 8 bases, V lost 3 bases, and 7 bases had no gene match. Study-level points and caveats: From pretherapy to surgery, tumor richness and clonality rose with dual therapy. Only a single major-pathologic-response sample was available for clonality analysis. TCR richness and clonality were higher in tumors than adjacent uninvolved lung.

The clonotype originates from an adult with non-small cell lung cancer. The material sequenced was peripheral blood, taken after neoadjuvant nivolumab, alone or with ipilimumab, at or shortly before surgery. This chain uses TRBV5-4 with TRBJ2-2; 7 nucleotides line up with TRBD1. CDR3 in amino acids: CASSSDRVEGELFF. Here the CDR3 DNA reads TGTGCCAGCAGCTCCGACAGGGTCGAAGGGGAGCTGTTTTTT. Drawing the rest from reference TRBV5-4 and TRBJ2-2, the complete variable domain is ETGVTQSPTHLIKTRGQQVTLRCSSQSGHNTVSWYQQALGQGPQFIFQYYREEENGRGNFPPRFSGLQFPNYSSELNVNALELDDSALYLCASSSDRVEGELFFGEGSRLTVL.